This T cell receptor beta chain appears in the sequencing data of a study of T cells in Graves' hyperthyroidism and ophthalmopathy. Study outcomes and limitations: In the blood, most expanded thyroid clonotypes above 0.001 appeared as well. Stable hyperthyroidism was separated from ophthalmopathy by a model based on 13 V-J features.

Stability of Graves' hyperthyroidism was defined as absent ophthalmopathy progression within 18 months. V was clipped by 2 bases and J by 7 bases, with 16 bases between them. Per the germline V gene, CDR1 is GTSNPN and CDR2 is SVGIG (reference sequence). The CDR3 runs 14 residues. Amplification targeted TCR beta CDR3 regions from RNA transcripts. The primer set for the first-round RT-PCR of the TCR CDR3 was HTBI. TCRdb ran MiXCR on the multiplex PCR reads and lists one entry per CDR3 protein. Among about 570,000 distinct CDR3 sequences listed, 14% were seen once. This clonotype occurred many times. Its antigen is currently unknown.

The clonotype was recovered from a woman aged 40 to 49 with Graves' hyperthyroidism. Sample: blood. The gene calls are TRBV30 and TRBJ2-3, with D possibly TRBD1 on 5 matching bases. Here the CDR3 DNA reads TGTGCCTGGAGTCAGGGTCGCGGAACACATACGCAGTATTTT. Translated, it gives CAWSQGRGTHTQYF.